The subject of this entry is one T cell receptor (beta chain). V trimming: 4 bases; J trimming: 4 bases; junction bases outside the gene matches: 4. There are 13 residues in the CDR3. The germline gives CDR1 GTSNPN, CDR2 SVGIG (reference sequence). These data originate in a study of blood T cell repertoires in COVID-19. Looking at the study overall: Donors in the United States, Italy and Spain gave samples during acute or convalescent COVID-19.

Repertoires were generated with immunoSEQ multiplex PCR, while TCRdb's copy carries only in-frame clones and drops some. The sample holds about 250,000 clones, 85% to 90% seen once. Participants were placed into cohorts based on the clinical history they reported. This sequence joins TRBV30 and TRBJ2-5; 9 bases are a match to TRBD1. The sample taken for sequencing was PBMCs or T cells enriched from blood (not recorded which). The receptor was isolated from a woman aged 18-35 years who had recovered from COVID-19. DNA for the CDR3: TGTGCCTGGACTAGACAGGGGGGAGAGACCCAGTACTTC. Protein sequence: CAWTRQGGETQYF.